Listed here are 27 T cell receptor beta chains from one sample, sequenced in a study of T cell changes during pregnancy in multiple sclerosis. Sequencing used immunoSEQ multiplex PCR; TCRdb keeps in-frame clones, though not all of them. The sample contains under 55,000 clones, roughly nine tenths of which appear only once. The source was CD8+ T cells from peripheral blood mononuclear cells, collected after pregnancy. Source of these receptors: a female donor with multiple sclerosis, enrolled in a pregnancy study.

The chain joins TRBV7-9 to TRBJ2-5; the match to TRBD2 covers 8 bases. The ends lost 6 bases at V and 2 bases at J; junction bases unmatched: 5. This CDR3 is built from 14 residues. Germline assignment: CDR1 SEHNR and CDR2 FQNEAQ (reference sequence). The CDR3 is CASSQLADQETQYF. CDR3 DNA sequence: TGTGCCAGCAGTCAACTAGCGGATCAAGAGACCCAGTACTTC.

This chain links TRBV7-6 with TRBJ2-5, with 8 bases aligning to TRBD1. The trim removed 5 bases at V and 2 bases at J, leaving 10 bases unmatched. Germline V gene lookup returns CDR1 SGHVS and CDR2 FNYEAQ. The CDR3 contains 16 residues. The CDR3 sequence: CASSTRDRGWQETQYF. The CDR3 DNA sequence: TGTGCCAGCAGCACCCGAGACAGGGGTTGGCAAGAGACCCAGTACTTC.

The CDR3: CASTQRDFNQPQHF. DNA for the CDR3: TGTGCCAGTACCCAGAGGGACTTCAATCAGCCCCAGCATTTT. This chain joins TRBV19 and TRBJ1-5; perhaps TRBD1 as D (5 bases). From germline, CDR1 is LNHDA and CDR2 SQIVND (reference sequence). The length of the CDR3 is 14 residues. V shed 7 bases and J shed 3 bases, with 13 bases lying between them.

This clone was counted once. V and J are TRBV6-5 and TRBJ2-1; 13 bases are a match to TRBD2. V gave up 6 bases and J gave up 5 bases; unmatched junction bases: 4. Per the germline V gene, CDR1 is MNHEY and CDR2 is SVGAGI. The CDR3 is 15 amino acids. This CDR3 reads CASSLLAGGDNEQFF. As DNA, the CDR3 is TGTGCCAGCAGCCTACTAGCGGGGGGGGACAATGAGCAGTTCTTC.

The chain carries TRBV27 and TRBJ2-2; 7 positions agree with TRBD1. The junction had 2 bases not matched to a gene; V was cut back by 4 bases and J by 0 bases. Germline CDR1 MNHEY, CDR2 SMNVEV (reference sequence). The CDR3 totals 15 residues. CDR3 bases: TGTGCCAGCAGTTGGACAGGCGCGAACACCGGGGAGCTGTTTTTT. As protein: CASSWTGANTGELFF.

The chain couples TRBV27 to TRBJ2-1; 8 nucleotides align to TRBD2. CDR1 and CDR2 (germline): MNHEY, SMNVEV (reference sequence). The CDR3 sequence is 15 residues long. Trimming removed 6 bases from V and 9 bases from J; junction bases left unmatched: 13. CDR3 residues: CASSPFRGGPGEQFF. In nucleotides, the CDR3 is TGTGCCAGCAGCCCCTTCCGGGGGGGGCCGGGTGAGCAGTTCTTC.

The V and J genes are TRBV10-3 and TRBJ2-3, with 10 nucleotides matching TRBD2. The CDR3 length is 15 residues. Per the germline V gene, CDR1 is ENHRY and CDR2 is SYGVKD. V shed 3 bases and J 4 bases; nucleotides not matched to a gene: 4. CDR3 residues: CAISDIAGGPDTQYF. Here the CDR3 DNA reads TGTGCCATCAGTGATATAGCGGGGGGACCAGATACGCAGTATTTT.

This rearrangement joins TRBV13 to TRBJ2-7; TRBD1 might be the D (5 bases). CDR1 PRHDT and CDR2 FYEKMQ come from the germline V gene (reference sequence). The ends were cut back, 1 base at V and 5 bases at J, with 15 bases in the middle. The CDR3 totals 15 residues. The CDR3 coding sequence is TGTGCCAGCAGCTTAGCTTCTCAGGGCATCCACGAGCAGTACTTC. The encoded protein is CASSLASQGIHEQYF.

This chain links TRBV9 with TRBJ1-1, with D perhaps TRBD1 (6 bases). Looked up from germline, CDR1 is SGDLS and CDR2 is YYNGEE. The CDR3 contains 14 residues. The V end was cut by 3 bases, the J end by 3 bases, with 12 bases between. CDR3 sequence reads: CASSGWTEDTEAFF. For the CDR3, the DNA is TGTGCCAGCAGCGGCTGGACAGAGGACACTGAAGCTTTCTTT.

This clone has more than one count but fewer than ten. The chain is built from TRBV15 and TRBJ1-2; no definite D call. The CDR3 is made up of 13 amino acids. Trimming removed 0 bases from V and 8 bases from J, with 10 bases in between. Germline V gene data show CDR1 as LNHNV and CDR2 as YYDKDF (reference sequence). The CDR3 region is CATSRDEAKGYTF. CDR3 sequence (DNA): TGTGCCACCAGCAGAGATGAGGCGAAGGGCTACACCTTC.

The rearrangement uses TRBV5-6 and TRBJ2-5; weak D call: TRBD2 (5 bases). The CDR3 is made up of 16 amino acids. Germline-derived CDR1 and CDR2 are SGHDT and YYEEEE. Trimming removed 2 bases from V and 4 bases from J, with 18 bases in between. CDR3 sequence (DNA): TGTGCCAGCAGCTTAACTACCAACATCGAGGGAGAGACCCAGTACTTC. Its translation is CASSLTTNIEGETQYF.

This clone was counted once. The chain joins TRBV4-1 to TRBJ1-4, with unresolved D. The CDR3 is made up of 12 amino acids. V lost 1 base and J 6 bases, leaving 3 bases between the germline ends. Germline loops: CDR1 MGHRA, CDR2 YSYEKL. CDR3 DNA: TGCGCCAGCAGCCAAGTCGATGAAAAACTGTTTTTT. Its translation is CASSQVDEKLFF.

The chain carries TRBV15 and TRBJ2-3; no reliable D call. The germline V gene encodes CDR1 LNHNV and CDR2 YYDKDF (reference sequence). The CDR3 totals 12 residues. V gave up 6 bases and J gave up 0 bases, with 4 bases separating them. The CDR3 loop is CATRQSTDTQYF. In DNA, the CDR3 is TGTGCCACCAGACAGAGCACAGATACGCAGTATTTT.

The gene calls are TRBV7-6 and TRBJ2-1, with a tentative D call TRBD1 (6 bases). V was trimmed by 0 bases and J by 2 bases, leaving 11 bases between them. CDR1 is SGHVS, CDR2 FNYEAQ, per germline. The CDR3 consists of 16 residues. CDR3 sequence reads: CASSLALSGAYNEQFF. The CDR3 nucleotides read TGTGCCAGCAGCTTAGCGTTATCAGGGGCCTACAATGAGCAGTTCTTC.

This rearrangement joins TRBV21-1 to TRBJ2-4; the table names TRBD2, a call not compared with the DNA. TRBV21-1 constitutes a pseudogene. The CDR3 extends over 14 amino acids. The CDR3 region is CASSPRRAKNIQYF. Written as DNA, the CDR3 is TGTGCCAGCTCCCCGCGGAGGGCCAAAAACATTCAGTACTTC.

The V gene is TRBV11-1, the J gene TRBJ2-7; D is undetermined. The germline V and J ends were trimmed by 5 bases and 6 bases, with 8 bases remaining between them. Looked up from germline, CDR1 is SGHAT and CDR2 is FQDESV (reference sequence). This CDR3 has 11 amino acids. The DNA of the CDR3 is TGTGCCAGCAGCCCCGGTTCCGAGCAGTACTTC. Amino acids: CASSPGSEQYF.

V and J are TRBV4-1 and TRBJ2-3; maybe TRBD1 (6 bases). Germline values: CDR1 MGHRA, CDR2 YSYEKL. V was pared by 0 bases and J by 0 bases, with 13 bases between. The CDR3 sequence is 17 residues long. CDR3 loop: CASSQEGAAASTDTQYF. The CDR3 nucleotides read TGCGCCAGCAGCCAAGAGGGGGCAGCCGCTAGCACAGATACGCAGTATTTT.

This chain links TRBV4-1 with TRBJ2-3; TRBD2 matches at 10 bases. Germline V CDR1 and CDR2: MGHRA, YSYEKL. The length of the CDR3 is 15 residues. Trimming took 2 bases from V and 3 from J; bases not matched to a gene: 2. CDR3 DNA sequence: TGCGCCAGCAGCCAAAGCGGGGGGGTTACAGATACGCAGTATTTT. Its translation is CASSQSGGVTDTQYF.

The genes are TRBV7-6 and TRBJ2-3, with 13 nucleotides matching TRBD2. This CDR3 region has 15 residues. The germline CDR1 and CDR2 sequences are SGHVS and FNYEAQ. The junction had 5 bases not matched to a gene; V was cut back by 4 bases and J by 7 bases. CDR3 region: CASSSGLAGINTQYF. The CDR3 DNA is TGTGCCAGCAGCTCGGGACTAGCGGGGATTAATACGCAGTATTTT. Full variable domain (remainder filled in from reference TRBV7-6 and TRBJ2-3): GAGVSQSPRYKVTKRGQDVALRCDPISGHVSLYWYRQALGQGPEFLTYFNYEAQQDKSGLPNDRFSAERPEGSISTLTIQRTEQRDSAMYRCASSSGLAGINTQYFGPGTRLTVL.

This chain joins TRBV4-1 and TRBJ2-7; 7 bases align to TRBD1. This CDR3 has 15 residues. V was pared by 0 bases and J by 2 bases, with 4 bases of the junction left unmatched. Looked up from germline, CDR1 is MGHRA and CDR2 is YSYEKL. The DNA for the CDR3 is TGCGCCAGCAGCCAAGAATCTGGGACAGCCTACGAGCAGTACTTC. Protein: CASSQESGTAYEQYF.

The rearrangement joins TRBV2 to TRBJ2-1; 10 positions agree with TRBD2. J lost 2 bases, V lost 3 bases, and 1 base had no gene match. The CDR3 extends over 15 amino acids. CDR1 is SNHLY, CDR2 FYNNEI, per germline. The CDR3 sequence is CASSESGGAYNEQFF. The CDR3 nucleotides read TGTGCCAGCAGTGAGAGCGGGGGGGCCTACAATGAGCAGTTCTTC.

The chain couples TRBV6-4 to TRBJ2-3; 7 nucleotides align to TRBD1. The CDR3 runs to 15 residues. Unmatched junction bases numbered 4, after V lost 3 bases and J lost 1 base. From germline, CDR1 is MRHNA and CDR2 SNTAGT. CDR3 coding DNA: TGTGCCAGCAGTGAACAGGGGTCGGGCACAGATACGCAGTATTTT. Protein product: CASSEQGSGTDTQYF.

The CDR3 nucleotides are TGTGCCAGCAGCGGGGACACCTTGGTTCTCACAGATACGCAGTATTTT. Its translation: CASSGDTLVLTDTQYF. The chain has TRBV9 and TRBJ2-3; D perhaps matches TRBD1 (6 bases). Germline lookup yields CDR1 SGDLS and CDR2 YYNGEE. CDR3 size: 16 residues. Trimming removed 3 bases at V and 2 bases at J, with 16 bases between.

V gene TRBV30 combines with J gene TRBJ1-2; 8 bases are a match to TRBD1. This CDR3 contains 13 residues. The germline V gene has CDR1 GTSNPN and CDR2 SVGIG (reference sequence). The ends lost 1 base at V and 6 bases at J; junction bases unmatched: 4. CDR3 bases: TGTGCCTGGAGTGAAGGACAGGGAGATGGCTACACCTTC. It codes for CAWSEGQGDGYTF. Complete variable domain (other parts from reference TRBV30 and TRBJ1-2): SQTIHQWPATLVQPVGSPLSLECTVEGTSNPNLYWYRQAAGRGLQLLFYSVGIGQISSEVPQNLSASRPQDRQFILSSKKLLLSDSGFYLCAWSEGQGDGYTFGSGTRLTVV.

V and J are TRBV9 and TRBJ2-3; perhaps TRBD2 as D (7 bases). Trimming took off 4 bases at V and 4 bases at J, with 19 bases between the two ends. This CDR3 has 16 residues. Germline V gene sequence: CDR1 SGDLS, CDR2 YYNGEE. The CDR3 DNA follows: TGTGCCAGCAGCATCGAGGGGGGGGGCCTGGCAGATACGCAGTATTTT. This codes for CASSIEGGGLADTQYF.

The CDR3: CASSEFGTGLDTQYF. The CDR3 DNA reads as TGTGCCAGCAGTGAATTCGGGACAGGGTTAGATACGCAGTATTTT. V and J are TRBV25-1 and TRBJ2-3; 9 bases are a match to TRBD1. From germline, CDR1 is MGHDK and CDR2 SYGVNS. After removal of 1 base from V and 5 bases from J, the junction contained 4 bases not matched to a gene. This CDR3 comprises 15 residues.

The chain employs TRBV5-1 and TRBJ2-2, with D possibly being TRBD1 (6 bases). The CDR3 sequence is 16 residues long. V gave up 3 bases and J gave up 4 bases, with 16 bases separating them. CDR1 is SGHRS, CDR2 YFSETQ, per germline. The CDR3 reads CASSSVQGAGTGELFF. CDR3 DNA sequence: TGCGCCAGCAGCTCAGTACAGGGCGCAGGCACCGGGGAGCTGTTTTTT.